These T cell receptor beta chains were read from a single sample in a study of shared clonotypes between healthy human individuals. The assay was immunoSEQ multiplex PCR, and TCRdb's table has in-frame clones only and misses some. The repertoire holds under 1,900,000 clones, with 98% as singletons. Sequencing was performed on naive CD4+ T cells sorted from blood. The origin of the receptors is a young man in good health. Each CDR3 is given with its conserved first and last residue. Fields, in order: V gene, J gene, CDR3 protein.

TRBV7-2	TRBJ2-7	CASSRLYEQYF
TRBV5-6	TRBJ2-2	CASSLTVNTGELFF
TRBV2	TRBJ2-5	CASRQEGLREETQYF
TRBV7-9	TRBJ2-7	CASSLATEGMNWEQYF
TRBV5-6	TRBJ1-2	CASSLASARASNYGYTF
TRBV29-1	TRBJ2-7	CSVSVPPSYEQYF
TRBV18	TRBJ2-1	CASSPLDRGPNNEQFF
TRBV11-2	TRBJ2-5	CASRTSFGSQETQYF
TRBV6-5	TRBJ2-3	CASSPGPVDTQYF
TRBV10-3	TRBJ1-5	CANGQFSNQPQHF
TRBV19	TRBJ1-5	CASRDRENQPQHF
TRBV7-2	TRBJ1-5	CASRNRGQPQHF
TRBV6-1	TRBJ2-1	CASSARWTSDYNEQFF
TRBV7-2	TRBJ2-7	CASSLAQGAAYEQYF
TRBV19	TRBJ1-1	CASSIGRELVNTEAFF
TRBV6-5	TRBJ1-3	CASSYSSRAGNTIYF
TRBV2	TRBJ2-3	CASSDEGYTQYF
TRBV11-3	TRBJ2-2	CASSRLATGELFF
TRBV28	TRBJ1-1	CASSFRRSTEAFF
TRBV7-9	TRBJ2-5	CASSSGTGGEETQYF
TRBV10-3	TRBJ1-3	CAIGGSGNTIYF
TRBV6-1	TRBJ2-7	CASSEVGSYEQYF
TRBV11-2	TRBJ1-1	CASTLDRSNTEAFF
TRBV27	TRBJ2-7	CASSLTGADEQYF
TRBV19	TRBJ2-7	CASSITSGREYEQYF
TRBV15	TRBJ1-2	CATSRVGQDYGYTF
TRBV28	TRBJ2-1	CASSDTGLAGVKGWYNEQFF
TRBV9	TRBJ2-1	CASSVTLGGAGGSNEQFF